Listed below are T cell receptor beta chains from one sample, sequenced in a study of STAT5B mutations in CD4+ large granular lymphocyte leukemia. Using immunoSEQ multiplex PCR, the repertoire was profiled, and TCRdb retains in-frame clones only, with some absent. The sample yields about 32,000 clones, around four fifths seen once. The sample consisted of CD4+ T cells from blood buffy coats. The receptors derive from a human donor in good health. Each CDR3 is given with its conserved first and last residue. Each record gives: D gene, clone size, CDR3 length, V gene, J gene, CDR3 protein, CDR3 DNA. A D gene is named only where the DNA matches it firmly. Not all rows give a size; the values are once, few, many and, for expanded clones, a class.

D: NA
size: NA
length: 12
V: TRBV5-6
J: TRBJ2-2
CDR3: CASSLIPGELFF
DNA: TGTGCCAGCAGCTTGATCCCCGGGGAGCTGTTTTTT

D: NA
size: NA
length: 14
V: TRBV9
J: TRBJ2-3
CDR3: CASSVDGSTDTQYF
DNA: TGTGCCAGCAGCGTAGACGGGAGCACAGATACGCAGTATTTT

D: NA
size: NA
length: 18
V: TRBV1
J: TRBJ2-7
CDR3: CTSSAKAEGLAGIYEQYF
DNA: TGCACCAGCAGCGCAAAGGCCGAGGGGCTAGCGGGAATCTACGAGCAGTACTTC

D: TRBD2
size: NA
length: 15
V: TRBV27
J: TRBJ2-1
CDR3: CASSSIAGGYNEQFF
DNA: TGTGCCAGCAGTTCCATAGCGGGAGGCTACAATGAGCAGTTCTTC

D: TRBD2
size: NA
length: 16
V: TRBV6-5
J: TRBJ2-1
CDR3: CASSYSHSSGGNEQFF
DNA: TGTGCCAGCAGTTACTCTCATAGTAGCGGGGGCAATGAGCAGTTCTTC

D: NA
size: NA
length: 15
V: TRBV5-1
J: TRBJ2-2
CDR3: CASSLPGADTGELFF
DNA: TGCGCCAGCAGCTTGCCGGGAGCGGACACCGGGGAGCTGTTTTTT

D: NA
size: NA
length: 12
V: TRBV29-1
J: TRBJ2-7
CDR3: CSAAETPYEQYF
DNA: TGCAGCGCCGCGGAGACACCCTACGAGCAGTACTTC

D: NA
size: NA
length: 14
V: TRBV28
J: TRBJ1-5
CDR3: CATCKGNSNQPQHF
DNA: TGTGCCACCTGTAAAGGGAATAGCAATCAGCCCCAGCATTTT

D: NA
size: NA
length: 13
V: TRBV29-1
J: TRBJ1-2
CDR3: CSASDDLNYGYTF
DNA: TGCAGCGCCTCTGACGACCTTAACTATGGCTACACCTTC

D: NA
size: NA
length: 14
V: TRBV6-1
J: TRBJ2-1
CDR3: CASSLANQDAEQFF
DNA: TGTGCCAGCAGCTTAGCGAATCAGGATGCTGAGCAGTTCTTC

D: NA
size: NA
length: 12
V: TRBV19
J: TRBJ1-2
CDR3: CASKNTDYGYTF
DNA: TGTGCCAGTAAGAACACAGACTATGGCTACACCTTC

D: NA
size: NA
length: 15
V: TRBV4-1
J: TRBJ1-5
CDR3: CASSQVGGSNQPQHF
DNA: TGCGCCAGCAGCCAAGTGGGGGGGTCGAATCAGCCCCAGCATTTT

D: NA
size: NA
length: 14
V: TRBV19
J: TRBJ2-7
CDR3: CASSPGAGIYEQYF
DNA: TGTGCCAGTAGCCCCGGCGCAGGGATATACGAGCAGTACTTC

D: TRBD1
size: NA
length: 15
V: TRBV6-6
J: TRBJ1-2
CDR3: CASSSPGTGGHGYTF
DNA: TGTGCCAGCAGTTCTCCCGGGACAGGGGGCCATGGCTACACCTTC

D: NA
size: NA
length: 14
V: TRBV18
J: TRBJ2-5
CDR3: CASSPREQQETQYF
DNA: TGTGCCAGCTCACCACGGGAACAGCAAGAGACCCAGTACTTC

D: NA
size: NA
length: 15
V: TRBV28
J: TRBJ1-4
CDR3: CASSPYRKDNEKLFF
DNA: TGTGCCAGCAGTCCATACAGGAAAGATAATGAAAAACTGTTTTTT

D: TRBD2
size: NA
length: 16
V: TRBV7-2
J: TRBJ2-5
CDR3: CASSLLAGVTQETQYF
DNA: TGTGCCAGCAGCTTACTAGCGGGGGTAACACAAGAGACCCAGTACTTC

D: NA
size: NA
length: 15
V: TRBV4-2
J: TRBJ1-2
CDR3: CASSQVARTNYGYTF
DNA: TGTGCCAGCAGCCAAGTTGCCCGGACTAACTATGGCTACACCTTC

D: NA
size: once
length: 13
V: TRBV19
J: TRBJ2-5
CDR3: CASSIGETETQYF
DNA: TGTGCCAGTAGTATTGGTGAAACAGAGACCCAGTACTTC

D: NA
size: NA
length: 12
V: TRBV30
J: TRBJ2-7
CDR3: CAWSVLDGEQYF
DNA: TGTGCCTGGAGTGTACTAGACGGCGAGCAGTACTTC

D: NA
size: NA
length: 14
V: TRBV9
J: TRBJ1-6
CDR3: CASSGRIDNSPLHF
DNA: TGTGCCAGCAGCGGGCGAATCGATAATTCACCCCTCCACTTT

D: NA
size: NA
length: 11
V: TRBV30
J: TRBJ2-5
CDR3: CAWSVEVGQYF
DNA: TGTGCCTGGAGTGTAGAGGTGGGGCAGTACTTC

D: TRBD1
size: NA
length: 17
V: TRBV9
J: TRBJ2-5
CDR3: CASLPPQGVYYQETQYF
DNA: TGTGCCAGCTTGCCCCCCCAGGGGGTTTACTACCAAGAGACCCAGTACTTC

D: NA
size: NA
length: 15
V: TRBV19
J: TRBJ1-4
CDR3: CASSQGLGSNEKLFF
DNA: TGTGCCAGTAGCCAGGGCTTAGGGAGTAATGAAAAACTGTTTTTT

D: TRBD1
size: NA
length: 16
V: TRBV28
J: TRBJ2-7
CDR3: CASSSPGQILKDEQYF
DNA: TGTGCCAGCAGTTCGCCGGGACAGATCTTGAAGGACGAGCAGTACTTC

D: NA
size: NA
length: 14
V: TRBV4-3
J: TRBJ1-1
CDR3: CASSQDRGGTEAFF
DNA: TGCGCCAGCAGCCAAGATCGAGGGGGGACTGAAGCTTTCTTT

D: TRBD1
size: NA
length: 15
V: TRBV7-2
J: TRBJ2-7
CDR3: CASSYRGQSTYEQYF
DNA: TGTGCCAGCAGCTACCGGGGACAGTCGACCTACGAGCAGTACTTC

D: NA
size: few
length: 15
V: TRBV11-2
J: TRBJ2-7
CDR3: CASSLEIGDSYEQYF
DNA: TGTGCCAGCAGCTTAGAGATCGGGGACTCCTACGAGCAGTACTTC

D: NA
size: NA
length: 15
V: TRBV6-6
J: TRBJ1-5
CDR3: CASSLDRYSNQPQHF
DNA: TGTGCCAGCAGCCTTGACAGGTATAGCAATCAGCCCCAGCATTTT

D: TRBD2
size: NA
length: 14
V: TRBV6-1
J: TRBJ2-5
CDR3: CASGHLAGRETQYF
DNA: TGTGCCAGCGGGCACTTAGCGGGAAGGGAGACCCAGTACTTC

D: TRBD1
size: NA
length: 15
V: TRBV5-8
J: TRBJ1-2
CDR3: CASSTPPGQGFGYTF
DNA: TGTGCCAGCAGTACACCACCGGGACAGGGGTTCGGCTACACCTTC

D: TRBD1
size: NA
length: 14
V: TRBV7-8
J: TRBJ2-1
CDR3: CASNKDRAYNEQFF
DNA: TGTGCCAGCAACAAAGACAGGGCCTACAATGAGCAGTTCTTC

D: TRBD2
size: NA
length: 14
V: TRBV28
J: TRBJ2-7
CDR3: CASSPGTSRFEQYF
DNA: TGTGCCAGCAGTCCCGGGACTAGTCGCTTCGAGCAGTACTTC

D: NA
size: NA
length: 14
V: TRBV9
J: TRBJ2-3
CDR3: CASSVEGNTDTQYF
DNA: TGTGCCAGCAGCGTAGAGGGTAACACAGATACGCAGTATTTT

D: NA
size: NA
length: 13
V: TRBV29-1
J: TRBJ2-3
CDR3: CSVAVRSGDTQYF
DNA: TGCAGCGTTGCGGTCCGGAGTGGAGATACGCAGTATTTT

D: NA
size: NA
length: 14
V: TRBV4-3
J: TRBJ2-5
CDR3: CASSQDFGVKTQYF
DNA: TGCGCCAGCAGCCAAGATTTTGGAGTTAAGACCCAGTACTTC

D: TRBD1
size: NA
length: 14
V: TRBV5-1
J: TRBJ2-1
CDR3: CASSLGQGLDEQFF
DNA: TGCGCCAGCAGCTTGGGACAGGGGTTGGATGAGCAGTTCTTC

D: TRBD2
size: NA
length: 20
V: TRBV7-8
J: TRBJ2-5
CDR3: CASSFKVSSSGRAYQETQYF
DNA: TGTGCCAGCAGCTTCAAGGTGTCGAGTAGCGGGAGGGCGTACCAAGAGACCCAGTACTTC

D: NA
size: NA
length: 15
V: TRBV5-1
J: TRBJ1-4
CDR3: CASSLGSATNEKLFF
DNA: TGCGCCAGCAGCTTGGGTTCCGCAACTAATGAAAAACTGTTTTTT

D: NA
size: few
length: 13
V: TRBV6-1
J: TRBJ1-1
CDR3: CASSDQGNTEAFF
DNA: TGTGCCAGCAGTGATCAGGGGAACACTGAAGCTTTCTTT

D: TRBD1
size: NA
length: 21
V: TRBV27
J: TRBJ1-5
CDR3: CASSSGQGASAVRVKNQPQHF
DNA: TGTGCCAGCAGTTCGGGACAGGGGGCTTCAGCTGTCCGGGTAAAGAATCAGCCCCAGCATTTT

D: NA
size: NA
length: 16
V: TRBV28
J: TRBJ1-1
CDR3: CASSPDQLTEGAEAFF
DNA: TGTGCCAGCAGTCCGGACCAGCTCACTGAGGGTGCTGAAGCTTTCTTT

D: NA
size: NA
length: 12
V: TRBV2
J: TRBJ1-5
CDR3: CASSVALRPQHF
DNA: TGTGCCAGCAGTGTCGCCCTGAGGCCCCAGCATTTT

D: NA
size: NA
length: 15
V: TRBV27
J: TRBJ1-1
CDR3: CASSVGRRPNTEAFF
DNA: TGTGCCAGCAGTGTAGGACGGAGACCGAACACTGAAGCTTTCTTT

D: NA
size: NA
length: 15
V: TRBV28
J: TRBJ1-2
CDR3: CASRGGAVEGRGYTF
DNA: TGTGCCAGCAGAGGGGGGGCAGTAGAGGGGAGGGGCTACACCTTC

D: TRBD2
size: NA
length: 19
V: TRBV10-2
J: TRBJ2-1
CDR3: CASSESRLAKPNSYNEQFF
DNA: TGCGCCAGCAGTGAGTCGAGACTAGCGAAGCCCAACTCCTACAATGAGCAGTTCTTC

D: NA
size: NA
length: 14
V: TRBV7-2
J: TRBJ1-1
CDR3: CASSQGPSNTEAFF
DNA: TGTGCCAGCAGCCAGGGGCCTTCGAACACTGAAGCTTTCTTT

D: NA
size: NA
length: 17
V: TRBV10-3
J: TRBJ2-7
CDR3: CAISDSRRGTKTYEQYF
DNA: TGTGCCATCAGTGACTCCCGAAGGGGGACAAAGACCTACGAGCAGTACTTC

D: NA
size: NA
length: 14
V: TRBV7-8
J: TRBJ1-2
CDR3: CASSLDRQGNGYTF
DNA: TGTGCCAGCAGCTTAGATCGGCAGGGCAATGGCTACACCTTC

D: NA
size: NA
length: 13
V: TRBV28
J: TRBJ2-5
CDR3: CASSFLGVETQYF
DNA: TGTGCCAGCAGTTTCCTCGGCGTAGAGACCCAGTACTTC

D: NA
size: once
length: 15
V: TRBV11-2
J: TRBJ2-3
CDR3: CASSLIRGGADTQYF
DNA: TGTGCCAGCAGCTTAATAAGGGGGGGCGCAGATACGCAGTATTTT

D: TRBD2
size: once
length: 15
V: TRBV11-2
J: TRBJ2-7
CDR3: CASSLGEAGAYEQYF
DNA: TGTGCCAGCAGCTTAGGGGAGGCGGGGGCCTACGAGCAGTACTTC

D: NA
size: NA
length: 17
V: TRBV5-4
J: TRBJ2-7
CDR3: CASSLGPLRRKDYEQYF
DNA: TGTGCCAGCAGCTTGGGCCCTCTAAGGCGGAAAGACTACGAGCAGTACTTC

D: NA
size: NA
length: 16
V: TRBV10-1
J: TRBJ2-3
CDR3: CASSEGRSSGPDTQYF
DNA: TGCGCCAGCAGTGAGGGAAGGAGTAGTGGGCCGGATACGCAGTATTTT

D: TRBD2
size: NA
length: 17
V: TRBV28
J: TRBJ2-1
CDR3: CASRRIAGNMQYNEQFF
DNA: TGTGCCAGCAGGCGAATAGCGGGAAACATGCAGTACAATGAGCAGTTCTTC

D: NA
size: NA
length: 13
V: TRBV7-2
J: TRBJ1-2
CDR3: CASSLEAGFGYTF
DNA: TGTGCCAGCAGCTTAGAGGCGGGGTTTGGCTACACCTTC

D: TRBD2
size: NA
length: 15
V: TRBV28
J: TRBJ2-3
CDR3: CASSSRGLAGDTQYF
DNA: TGTGCCAGCAGTTCCCGAGGACTAGCTGGAGATACGCAGTATTTT

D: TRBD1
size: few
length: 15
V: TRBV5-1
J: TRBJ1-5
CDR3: CASSWGGTDNQPQHF
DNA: TGCGCCAGCAGCTGGGGCGGGACAGACAATCAGCCCCAGCATTTT